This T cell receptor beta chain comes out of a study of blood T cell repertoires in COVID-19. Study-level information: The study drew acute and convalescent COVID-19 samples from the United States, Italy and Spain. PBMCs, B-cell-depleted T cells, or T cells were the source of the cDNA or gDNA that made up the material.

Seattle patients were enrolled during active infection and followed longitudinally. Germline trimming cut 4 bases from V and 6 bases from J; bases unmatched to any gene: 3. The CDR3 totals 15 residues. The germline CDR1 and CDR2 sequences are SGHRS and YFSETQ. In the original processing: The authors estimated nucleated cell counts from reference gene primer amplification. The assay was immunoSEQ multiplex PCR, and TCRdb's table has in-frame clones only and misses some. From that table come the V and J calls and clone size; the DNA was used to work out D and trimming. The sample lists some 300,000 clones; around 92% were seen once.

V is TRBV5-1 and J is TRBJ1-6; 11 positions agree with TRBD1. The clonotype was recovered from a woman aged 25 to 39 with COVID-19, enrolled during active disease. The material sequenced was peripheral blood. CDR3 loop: CASSGGTGGNSPLHF. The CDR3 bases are TGCGCCAGCAGCGGAGGGACAGGGGGTAATTCACCCCTCCACTTT. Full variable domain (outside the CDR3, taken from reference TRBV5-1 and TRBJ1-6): KAGVTQTPRYLIKTRGQQVTLSCSPISGHRSVSWYQQTPGQGLQFLFEYFSETQRNKGNFPGRFSGRQFSNSRSEMNVSTLELGDSALYLCASSGGTGGNSPLHFGNGTRLTVT.